This is a list of T cell receptor beta chains from one sample in a study of CD8 T cells in ankylosing spondylitis. MiXCR was run by TCRdb on the 5' RACE reads, yielding one entry per CDR3 protein. The sample records approximately 150,000 distinct CDR3 sequences, approximately 17% being singletons. The sample taken for sequencing was blood, either unsorted or a sorted T cell fraction (not recorded which). These receptors came from a male donor with ankylosing spondylitis. The CDR3 runs from the conserved cysteine through the conserved F or W. The order of the fields is V gene, J gene, CDR3 protein.

TRBV29-1,TRBJ2-7,CSVAGDRGKNEQYF
TRBV20-1,TRBJ2-1,CSGWGTGDDEQFF
TRBV29-1,TRBJ2-7,CSVVDQGSSYYEQYF
TRBV3-1,TRBJ2-1,CASSQGLGLAAYNEQFF
TRBV7-3,TRBJ1-2,CASTSSPGNLDGYTF
TRBV4-3,TRBJ2-4,CASSQGTGRKNIQYF
TRBV9,TRBJ2-7,CASTPGQGHGPYEQYF
TRBV29-1,TRBJ2-5,CSGTLRQTPGTQYF
TRBV27,TRBJ1-5,CASSHRGPDQPQHF
TRBV27,TRBJ2-7,CASSHRQGDHLEQYF
TRBV27,TRBJ1-5,CASSYTGGVGQPQHF
TRBV27,TRBJ2-3,CASMASTDTQYF
TRBV7-9,TRBJ2-7,CASSPEALFEQYF
TRBV4-1,TRBJ1-1,CASSPRQQNTEAFF
TRBV20-1,TRBJ2-7,CSARDLQGPNYEQYF
TRBV12-3/TRBV12-4,TRBJ1-1,CASSYTEAFF
TRBV4-1,TRBJ1-1,CASSQARGVTEAFF
TRBV7-8,TRBJ2-7,CASSSPGLAGINEQYF
TRBV5-1,TRBJ2-1,CASSLSLSGSYEQFF
TRBV29-1,TRBJ2-7,CSVEMGQGLYEQYF
TRBV6-1,TRBJ2-1,CASRPSMGREVMGNNEQFF
TRBV30,TRBJ2-5,CAWELAGETQYF
TRBV14,TRBJ2-1,CASSQRGLPSPLNEQFF
TRBV25-1,TRBJ1-4,CATGQGRNEKLFF
TRBV14,TRBJ2-7,CASSQGLGASYEQYF
TRBV7-8,TRBJ2-1,CASSSLPGRNNEQFF
TRBV29-1,TRBJ2-1,CSASGSSYNEQFF
TRBV4-1,TRBJ1-5,CASSQGLGEREPQHF
TRBV4-3,TRBJ2-2,CASSSRTGELFF
TRBV12-3/TRBV12-4,TRBJ1-1,CASSWGRGTEAFF
TRBV21-1,TRBJ2-7,CASSKGRDREAITYEQYF
TRBV19,TRBJ2-7,CASSLGLLNYEQYF
TRBV11-2,TRBJ2-3,CASSLDRGASTDTQYF
TRBV11-1,TRBJ2-1,CASSFWGREEAAYNEQFF
TRBV27,TRBJ1-3,CASSPTVGNTIYF
TRBV27,TRBJ2-7,CASSFRTGLRGQYF
TRBV25-1,TRBJ1-4,CASSRGGGEKLFF
TRBV10-3,TRBJ2-5,CAISDSTGQETQYF
TRBV4-1,TRBJ2-7,CASSQTSDPSYEQYF
TRBV9,TRBJ2-3,CASSQQGESTDTQYF
TRBV7-9,TRBJ2-3,CASSSSSGYSTDTQYF
TRBV4-1,TRBJ1-4,CASSQPPGAADEKLFF
TRBV9,TRBJ1-2,CASSPLDGYTF
TRBV14,TRBJ1-1,CASSPISGTEAFF
TRBV12-3/TRBV12-4,TRBJ1-5,CASSDRGQPQHF